The next 26 T cell receptor beta chains were all read from a single sample in a study of cytomegalovirus exposure and HLA in healthy donors. The PCR had 60 Vbeta and 13 Jbeta primers. TCRdb's copy holds only in-frame clones and misses some; the assay was immunoSEQ multiplex PCR. The sample shows roughly 150,000 clones, 79% of them seen only once. Sequenced sample: PBMCs. All receptors come from a man aged 35 to 55 in good health and CMV-seropositive.

The chain links TRBV5-4 to TRBJ2-7; D not certain. The CDR3 consists of 12 residues. Per germline, CDR1 SGHNT and CDR2 YYREEE (reference sequence). Trimming removed 4 bases at V and 3 bases at J, with 8 bases between. Here the CDR3 reads CASSRPGYEQYF. In DNA, the CDR3 is TGTGCCAGCAGCCGGCCGGGCTACGAGCAGTACTTC.

The V gene is TRBV6-1, the J gene TRBJ1-4; D remains ambiguous. Germline assignment: CDR1 MNHNS and CDR2 SASEGT. The ends were cut back, 1 base at V and 0 bases at J, with 12 bases in the middle. CDR3 size: 17 residues. The CDR3 DNA sequence: TGTGCCAGCAGTGAAGTAGTGGGAGCTGCAACTAATGAAAAACTGTTTTTT. It is translated as CASSEVVGAATNEKLFF.

The chain has TRBV7-2 and TRBJ2-7; 7 positions agree with TRBD1. V shed 3 bases, J shed 4 bases, and the junction held 9 bases outside the gene matches. The CDR3 consists of 15 residues. CDR1 is SGHTA and CDR2 is FQGNSA in the germline V gene. The DNA for the CDR3 is TGTGCCAGCAGCTTTTTAGGGACAGCGCATTACGAGCAGTACTTC. Encoded protein: CASSFLGTAHYEQYF.

The gene calls are TRBV19 and TRBJ2-7; D is ambiguous. Trimming removed 0 bases at V and 2 bases at J, with 17 bases between. The CDR3 sequence is 17 residues long. Germline V lookup: CDR1 LNHDA, CDR2 SQIVND (reference sequence). The CDR3 nucleotides read TGTGCCAGTAGTATAGAGATATCGCCTATCTCTACCTACGAGCAGTACTTC. It is translated as CASSIEISPISTYEQYF. Full variable domain (rest looked up from reference TRBV19 and TRBJ2-7): DGGITQSPKYLFRKEGQNVTLSCEQNLNHDAMYWYRQDPGQGLRLIYYSQIVNDFQKGDIAEGYSVSREKKESFPLTVTSAQKNPTAFYLCASSIEISPISTYEQYFGPGTRLTVT.

This chain joins TRBV19 and TRBJ2-5; unclear D gene. Trimming took off 0 bases at V and 7 bases at J, with 9 bases between the two ends. Germline CDR1 reads LNHDA; CDR2 reads SQIVND (reference sequence). The length of the CDR3 is 13 residues. The CDR3 spells CASSIDYSRTQYF. The DNA of the CDR3 is TGTGCCAGTAGTATAGACTATTCTCGGACCCAGTACTTC.

The V call is TRBV18, the J call TRBJ2-1, with D possibly matching TRBD2 (5 bases). CDR3 length equals 15 residues. The germline gives CDR1 KGHSH, CDR2 LQKENI. Trimming left V 3 bases short and J 7 bases short, with 16 bases between. The CDR3 DNA follows: TGTGCCAGCTCACCCGTGGGGAGAGGTGGTAATGAGCAGTTCTTC. Translation: CASSPVGRGGNEQFF.

This chain connects TRBV29-1 to TRBJ2-1, with D possibly matching TRBD1 (7 bases). The germline V gene has CDR1 SQVTM and CDR2 ANQGSEA. V lost 1 base to trimming and J lost 8 bases, with 15 bases between them. There are 14 residues in the CDR3. CDR3 residues: CSVEAQGTLDEQFF. The CDR3 DNA follows: TGCAGCGTTGAAGCACAGGGGACTTTGGATGAGCAGTTCTTC.

This clone was detected once. This sequence joins TRBV7-6 and TRBJ1-4; D gene uncertain. Trimming removed 3 bases from V and 4 bases from J, with 12 bases in between. This CDR3 is built from 15 residues. Germline V gives CDR1 SGHVS, CDR2 FNYEAQ. DNA of the CDR3: TGTGCCAGCAGCTTGGCGGCGGGCTTTAATGAAAAACTGTTTTTT. Amino acids: CASSLAAGFNEKLFF.

The CDR3 DNA sequence: TGTGCCATCAGTGAGCCTCAAAGAGGTGAAAAACTGTTTTTT. Amino acid sequence: CAISEPQRGEKLFF. This sequence joins TRBV10-3 and TRBJ1-4; D uncertain. Trimming removed 2 bases at V and 7 bases at J, with 11 bases between. The CDR3 has 14 amino acids. Germline-derived CDR1 and CDR2 are ENHRY and SYGVKD.

The V gene is TRBV29-1, the J gene TRBJ1-2; D uncertain. CDR3 size: 12 residues. Per germline, CDR1 SQVTM and CDR2 ANQGSEA. V was pared by 1 base and J by 10 bases, with 13 bases between. The CDR3 DNA follows: TGCAGCGTTGAAGCCCCGGGTGTCGACTACACCTTC. Protein product: CSVEAPGVDYTF.

The chain uses TRBV19 and TRBJ1-2, with D possibly being TRBD1 (5 bases). The CDR3 contains 15 residues. CDR1 and CDR2 from the germline V gene are LNHDA and SQIVND (reference sequence). The germline V and J ends were trimmed by 5 bases and 4 bases, with 17 bases remaining between them. The CDR3 spells CASSPLGGSVYGYTF. The CDR3 bases are TGTGCCAGTAGTCCCCTGGGGGGTTCGGTCTATGGCTACACCTTC.

This sequence joins TRBV11-2 and TRBJ1-1; maybe TRBD1 (5 bases). V shed 0 bases and J shed 1 base, with 9 bases lying between them. The CDR3 extends over 15 amino acids. CDR1 SGHAT and CDR2 FQNNGV come from the germline V gene. The CDR3: CASSLEVDTNTEAFF. The CDR3 bases are TGTGCCAGCAGCTTAGAAGTGGACACGAACACTGAAGCTTTCTTT.

The gene calls are TRBV9 and TRBJ1-2; TRBD1 matches 9 bases. The CDR3 loop spans 15 amino acids. Germline V CDR1 and CDR2: SGDLS, YYNGEE. V lost 0 bases and J lost 4; bases outside the gene matches: 4. The CDR3 bases are TGTGCCAGCAGCGTAGAGGGACAGGGAATCTATGGCTACACCTTC. Protein product: CASSVEGQGIYGYTF.

This chain joins TRBV6-1 and TRBJ2-3, with D hard to call. Germline-derived CDR1 and CDR2 are MNHNS and SASEGT. V was cut by 4 bases and J by 6 bases, with 14 bases left in between. The CDR3 covers 14 residues. CDR3: CASSVPTSVDTQYF. Written as DNA, the CDR3 is TGTGCCAGCAGTGTGCCCACTTCCGTTGATACGCAGTATTTT.

This clone was observed a handful of times. J is TRBJ2-1 and V is TRBV19; the match to TRBD2 covers 11 bases. Unmatched junction bases numbered 15, after V lost 0 bases and J lost 8 bases. This CDR3 has 19 amino acids. Germline V gives CDR1 LNHDA, CDR2 SQIVND (reference sequence). The CDR3 sequence: CASSIDGVSGRALSDEQFF. CDR3 bases: TGTGCCAGTAGTATAGATGGTGTTAGCGGGAGGGCCCTCTCCGATGAGCAGTTCTTC.

This chain joins TRBV19 and TRBJ1-5; maybe TRBD1 (6 bases). Germline assignment: CDR1 LNHDA and CDR2 SQIVND (reference sequence). Trimming removed 7 bases at V and 2 bases at J, with 15 bases between. This CDR3 has 15 residues. CDR3 sequence reads: CASTIGPGGNQPQHF. CDR3 nucleotide sequence: TGTGCCAGTACCATTGGGCCAGGGGGCAATCAGCCCCAGCATTTT.

V and J are TRBV6-5 and TRBJ2-5; TRBD2 aligns across 8 bases. Gene TRBJ2-7 matches the end of the DNA better, so the J call may be wrong. The CDR3 length is 16 residues. CDR1 and CDR2 (germline): MNHEY, SVGAGI. This CDR3 is CASSYSFTGGTYEQYF. CDR3 DNA sequence: TGTGCCAGCAGTTACTCGTTTACGGGGGGGACCTACGAGCAGTACTTC.

This sequence joins TRBV6-4 and TRBJ2-1; the match to TRBD2 covers 10 bases. Germline CDR1 MRHNA, CDR2 SNTAGT. Germline trimming cut 2 bases from V and 8 bases from J; bases unmatched to any gene: 6. The CDR3 extends over 15 amino acids. The CDR3 reads CASSDPAGGVYEQFF. The DNA for the CDR3 is TGTGCCAGCAGTGACCCAGCGGGAGGGGTCTATGAGCAGTTCTTC.

This chain joins TRBV19 and TRBJ2-2; no clear D gene. CDR1 and CDR2 (germline): LNHDA, SQIVND (reference sequence). The CDR3 is 15 amino acids. Trimming shortened V by 1 base and J by 1 base, and 7 bases separated the two germline ends. CDR3 nucleotide sequence: TGTGCCAGTAGTATAGCAAACAAGAACACCGGGGAGCTGTTTTTT. Translated, it gives CASSIANKNTGELFF.

V usage is TRBV18 and J usage is TRBJ2-7, with D maybe TRBD2 (5 bases). CDR3 size: 13 residues. V was cut by 1 base and J by 7 bases, with 11 bases left in between. Germline-derived CDR1 and CDR2 are KGHSH and LQKENI. CDR3 amino acids: CASSPRVGGEQYF. CDR3 DNA: TGTGCCAGCTCACCACGTGTAGGAGGAGAGCAGTACTTC.

The chain combines TRBV19 with TRBJ1-2; D is perhaps TRBD1 (5 bases). CDR1 and CDR2 from the germline V gene are LNHDA and SQIVND (reference sequence). The CDR3 is 12 amino acids. Trimming removed 4 bases from V and 4 bases from J, with 7 bases in between. This CDR3 is CASSTTGYGYTF. The CDR3 bases are TGTGCCAGTAGTACAACAGGCTATGGCTACACCTTC.

The chain couples TRBV7-3 to TRBJ2-5; D is possibly TRBD2 (5 bases). Between the trimmed V and J ends, which lost 2 bases and 2 bases, there was a span of 30 bases. CDR3 length: 21 amino acids. CDR1 is SGHTA, CDR2 FQGTGA, per germline. The CDR3 nucleotides are TGTGCCAGCAGCTTAGGACCGTACCCGACTAAGAGGACTGCCTATCAAGAGACCCAGTACTTC. This encodes CASSLGPYPTKRTAYQETQYF.

This clone was seen only a few times. The chain joins TRBV6-1 to TRBJ2-7, with TRBD1 matching 7 bases. Trimming removed 0 bases from V and 0 bases from J; junction bases left unmatched: 5. The CDR3 covers 16 residues. Germline V CDR1 and CDR2: MNHNS, SASEGT. CDR3 coding DNA: TGTGCCAGCAGTGAAGCGGCCGGGACAGCCTCCTACGAGCAGTACTTC. This encodes CASSEAAGTASYEQYF.

As DNA, the CDR3 is TGCGCCAGCAAGATAGCGGGAGGGCTAGTCACCGGGGAGCTGTTTTTT. Encoded protein: CASKIAGGLVTGELFF. V and J are TRBV5-1 and TRBJ2-2, with 11 nucleotides matching TRBD2. CDR1 is SGHRS and CDR2 is YFSETQ in the germline V gene. The CDR3 is 16 residues long. V was clipped by 6 bases and J by 4 bases; unmatched bases: 8. The full variable domain, in which reference TRBV5-1 and TRBJ2-2 provide the parts outside the CDR3, is KAGVTQTPRYLIKTRGQQVTLSCSPISGHRSVSWYQQTPGQGLQFLFEYFSETQRNKGNFPGRFSGRQFSNSRSEMNVSTLELGDSALYLCASKIAGGLVTGELFFGEGSRLTVL.

The CDR3 here is CASSVDYNRYQPQHF. CDR3 nucleotide sequence: TGTGCCAGCAGCGTAGATTATAACAGATATCAGCCCCAGCATTTT. The genes are TRBV9 and TRBJ1-5; D remains unclear. V was trimmed by 0 bases and J by 5 bases, leaving 12 bases between them. CDR1 SGDLS and CDR2 YYNGEE come from the germline V gene. This CDR3 is built from 15 residues.

This clone was seen a single time. At one end the junction does not follow the germline gene, possibly because of a read error. The chain carries TRBV5-1 and TRBJ2-7; 10 bases fit TRBD2. Germline V gene data show CDR1 as SGHRS and CDR2 as YFSETQ. The CDR3 totals 11 residues. This CDR3 reads CASNWGGTSVF. In nucleotides, the CDR3 is TGCGCCAGCAACTGGGGGGGGACTAGCGTATTC.